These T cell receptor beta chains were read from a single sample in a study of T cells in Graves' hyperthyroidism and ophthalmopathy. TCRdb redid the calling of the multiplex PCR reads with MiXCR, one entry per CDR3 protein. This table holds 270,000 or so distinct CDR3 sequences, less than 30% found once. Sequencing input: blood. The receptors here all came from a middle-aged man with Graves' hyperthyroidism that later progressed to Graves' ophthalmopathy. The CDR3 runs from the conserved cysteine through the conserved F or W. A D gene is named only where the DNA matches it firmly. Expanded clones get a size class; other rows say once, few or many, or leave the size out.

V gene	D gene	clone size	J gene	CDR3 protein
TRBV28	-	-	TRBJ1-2	CASGLGRDGYTF
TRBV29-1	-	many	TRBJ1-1	CSALQGGTEAFF
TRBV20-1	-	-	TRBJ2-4	CSARDSTDAKNIQYF
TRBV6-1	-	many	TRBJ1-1	CASSEELRAFF
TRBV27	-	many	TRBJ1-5	CASSPLQGIINQPQHF
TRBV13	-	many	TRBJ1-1	CASSGQQDANTEAFF
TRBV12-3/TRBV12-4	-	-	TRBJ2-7	CASSWGGQRYEQYF
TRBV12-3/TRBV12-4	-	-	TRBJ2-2	CASSLHRPNTGELFF
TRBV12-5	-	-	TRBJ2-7	CASGLFDGLSSYEQYF
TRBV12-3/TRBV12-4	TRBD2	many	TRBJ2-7	CASSPRTSGYKQYF
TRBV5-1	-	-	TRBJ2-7	CASSFGQYYEQYF
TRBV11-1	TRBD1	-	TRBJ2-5	CASSFRTGGETQYF
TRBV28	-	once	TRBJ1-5	CASSPARTSNQPQHF
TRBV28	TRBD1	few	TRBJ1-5	CASSLTGRSNQPQHF
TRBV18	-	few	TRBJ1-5	CASSPSTYNQPQHF
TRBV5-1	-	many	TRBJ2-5	CASGEAGIQETQYF
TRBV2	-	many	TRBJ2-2	CASRVYTNTGELFF
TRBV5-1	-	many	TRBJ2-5	CASSMTWLETQYF
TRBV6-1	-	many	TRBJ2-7	CASSECSSFNHEQYF
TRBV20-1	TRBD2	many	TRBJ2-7	CSAPILAGSHEQYF
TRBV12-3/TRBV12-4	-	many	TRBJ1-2	CASSGGAGNYGYTF
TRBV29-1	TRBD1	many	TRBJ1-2	CSVARGGGYTF
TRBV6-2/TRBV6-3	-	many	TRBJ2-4	CASRSWIQGMAKNIQYF
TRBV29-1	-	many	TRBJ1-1	CSVENGKNREAFF
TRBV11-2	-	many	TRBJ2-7	CASSSGGPYEQYF
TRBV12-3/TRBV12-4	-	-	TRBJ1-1	CANFVQGETEAFF
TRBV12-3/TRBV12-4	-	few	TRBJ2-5	CASSAGGGEETQYF
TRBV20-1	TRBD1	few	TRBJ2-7	CSATTTGGLYEQYF
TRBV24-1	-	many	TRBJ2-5	CATSVHDGTFGETQYF
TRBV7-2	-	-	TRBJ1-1	CASSLVWGGASEAFF
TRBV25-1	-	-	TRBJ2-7	CASSGMVSYEQYF
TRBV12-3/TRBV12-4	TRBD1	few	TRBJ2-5	CASTTTGGGKTQYF
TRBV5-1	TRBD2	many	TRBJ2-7	CASSLRTSARSSYEQYF
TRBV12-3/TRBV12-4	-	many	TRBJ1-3	CASSPPPGVRNTIYF
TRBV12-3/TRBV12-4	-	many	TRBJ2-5	CASSFVGIQETQYF
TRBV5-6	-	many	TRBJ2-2	CASSFLAFGELFF
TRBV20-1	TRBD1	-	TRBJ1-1	CSARDPLRTGEGEAFF
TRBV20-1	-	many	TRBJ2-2	CSTTGGSNTGELFF
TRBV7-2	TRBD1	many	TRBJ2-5	CASSLGLDRTGPQGTQYF
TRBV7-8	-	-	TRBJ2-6	CASSSQGYGANVLTF
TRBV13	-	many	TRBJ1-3	CASSLGRPGYTIYF
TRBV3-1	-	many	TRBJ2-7	CASSPWDLTHEQYF
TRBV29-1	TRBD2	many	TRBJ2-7	CSVTGTKNEQYF
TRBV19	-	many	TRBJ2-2	CASSIGLTTGELFF
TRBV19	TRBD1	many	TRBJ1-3	CASTTGVGNTIYF
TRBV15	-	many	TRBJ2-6	CATSTGNNVLTF
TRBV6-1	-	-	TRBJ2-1	CASSLAPKQFF
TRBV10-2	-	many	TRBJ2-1	CASSEGLGRSWNEQFF
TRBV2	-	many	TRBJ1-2	CASSDNAANYGYTF
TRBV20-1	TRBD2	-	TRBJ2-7	CSASTSGRGTTYEQYF
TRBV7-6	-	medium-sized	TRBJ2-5	CASRATLAMDQETQYF
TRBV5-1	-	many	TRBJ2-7	CASSPLKGAGQTYEQYF
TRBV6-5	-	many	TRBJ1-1	CASSFPENTEAFF
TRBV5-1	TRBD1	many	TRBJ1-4	CASSLAGTGKEKLFF
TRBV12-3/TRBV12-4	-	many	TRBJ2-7	CASSSQQGAYHEQYF